The source of this T cell receptor beta chain is a study of control samples from healthy donors and cancer patients. Per the germline V gene, CDR1 is LNHDA and CDR2 is SQIVND (reference sequence). This CDR3 spans 15 amino acids. Germline trimming cut 10 bases from V and 5 bases from J; bases unmatched to any gene: 14. Repertoires were generated with immunoSEQ multiplex PCR, while TCRdb's copy carries only in-frame clones and drops some. The sample has approximately 180,000 clones, around 94% seen once. This receptor was taken from a woman in her late teens or twenties in good health. The sequenced sample was blood. This chain links TRBV19 with TRBJ2-1, with 7 positions matching TRBD2. The CDR3, as DNA: TGTGCCACTGCACCGGGACTAAGGATAAACAATGAGCAGTTCTTC. It specifies CATAPGLRINNEQFF.